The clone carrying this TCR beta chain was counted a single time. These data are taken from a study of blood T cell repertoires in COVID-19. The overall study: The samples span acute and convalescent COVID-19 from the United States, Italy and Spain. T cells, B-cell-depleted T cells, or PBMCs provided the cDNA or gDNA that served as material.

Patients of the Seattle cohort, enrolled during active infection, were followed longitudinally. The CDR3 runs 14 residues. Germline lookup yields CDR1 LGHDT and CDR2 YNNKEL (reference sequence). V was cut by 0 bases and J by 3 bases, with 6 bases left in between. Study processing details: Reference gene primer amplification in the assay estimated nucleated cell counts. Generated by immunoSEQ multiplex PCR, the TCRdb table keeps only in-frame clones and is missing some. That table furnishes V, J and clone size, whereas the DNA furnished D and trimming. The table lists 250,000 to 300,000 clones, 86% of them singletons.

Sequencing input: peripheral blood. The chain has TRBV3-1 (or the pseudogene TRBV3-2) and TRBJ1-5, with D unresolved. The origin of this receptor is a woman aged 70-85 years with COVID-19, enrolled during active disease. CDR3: CASSQDSLNQPQHF. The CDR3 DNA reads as TGTGCCAGCAGCCAAGACAGTCTCAATCAGCCCCAGCATTTT.